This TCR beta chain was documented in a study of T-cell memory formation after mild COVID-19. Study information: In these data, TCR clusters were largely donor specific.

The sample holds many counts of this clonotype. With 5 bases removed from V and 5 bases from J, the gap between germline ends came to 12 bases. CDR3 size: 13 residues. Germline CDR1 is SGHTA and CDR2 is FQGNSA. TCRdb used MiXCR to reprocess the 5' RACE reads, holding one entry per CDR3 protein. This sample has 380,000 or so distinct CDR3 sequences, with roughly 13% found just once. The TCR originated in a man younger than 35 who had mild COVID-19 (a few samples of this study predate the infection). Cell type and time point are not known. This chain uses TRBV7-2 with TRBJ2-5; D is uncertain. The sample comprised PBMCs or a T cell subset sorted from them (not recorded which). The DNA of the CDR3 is TGTGCCAGCAGCATCTCAATACGGGAGACCCAGTACTTC. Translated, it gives CASSISIRETQYF.